Listed here is a single T cell receptor beta chain. The data belong to a study of T cells in narcolepsy. Trimming removed 4 bases at V and 8 bases at J, with 17 bases between. This CDR3 comprises 14 residues. Germline CDR1 reads MNHEY; CDR2 reads SMNVEV (reference sequence). The protocol was immunoSEQ multiplex PCR, while the TCRdb copy is restricted to in-frame clones and leaves out a portion. The sample holds some 30,000 clones, about 89% seen once. The receptor was isolated from a human donor with narcolepsy. V and J are TRBV27 and TRBJ1-2; a possible D gene is TRBD1 (6 bases). Source material: CD45RA- memory CD4+ T cells from PBMCs. CDR3 residues: CASSSGRGSGGYTF. Written as DNA, the CDR3 is TGTGCCAGCAGTTCAGGCAGGGGATCCGGGGGCTACACCTTC.